Below, 29 T cell receptor beta chains from the same sample are listed, as sequenced in a study of blood T cell repertoires in COVID-19. The table came from immunoSEQ multiplex PCR; TCRdb's copy has only in-frame clones and leaves some out. The sample yields 150,000 to 200,000 clones, under 90% seen once. Material: PBMCs or T cells enriched from blood (not recorded which). These receptors all stem from a man aged 45-65 years who had recovered from COVID-19.

CDR3 loop: CASSPPRGGSTGELFF. The CDR3 DNA is TGTGCCAGCAGTCCCCCAAGGGGAGGGTCCACCGGGGAGCTGTTTTTT. This sequence joins TRBV7-3 and TRBJ2-2; 7 bases are shared with TRBD2. The CDR3 consists of 16 residues. The J segment lost 4 bases and the V segment lost 6 bases, leaving 11 bases of the junction unmatched. CDR1 and CDR2 (germline): SGHTA, FQGTGA. The full variable domain, completed using reference TRBV7-3 and TRBJ2-2, is GAGVSQTPSNKVTEKGKYVELRCDPISGHTALYWYRQSLGQGPEFLIYFQGTGAADDSGLPNDRFFAVRPEGSVSTLKIQRTERGDSAVYLCASSPPRGGSTGELFFGEGSRLTVL.

The genes are TRBV7-8 and TRBJ1-6, with D tentatively TRBD1 (6 bases). Germline V gene data show CDR1 as SGHVS and CDR2 as FQNEAQ. The V end lost 5 bases, the J end lost 10 bases, and 12 bases lay between the germline ends. The CDR3 has 13 residues. CDR3 in DNA: TGTGCCAGCAGCCCAACAGGGAACTCACCCCTCCACTTT. It translates to CASSPTGNSPLHF.

The V call is TRBV18, the J call TRBJ1-6; 7 bases fit TRBD1. This CDR3 has 18 residues. Trimming at V came to 3 bases and at J to 7 bases, leaving 15 bases not matched to a gene. CDR1 KGHSH and CDR2 LQKENI come from the germline V gene. The CDR3 here is CASSPRTGALVGNSPLHF. The CDR3 DNA reads TGTGCCAGCTCACCGCGGACAGGAGCACTCGTGGGGAATTCACCCCTCCACTTT.

The rearrangement uses TRBV5-1 and TRBJ2-1; maybe TRBD1 (5 bases). The germline V gene has CDR1 SGHRS and CDR2 YFSETQ. The CDR3 is made up of 13 amino acids. V lost 0 bases, J lost 6 bases, and 7 bases lay in between. CDR3 nucleotide sequence: TGCGCCAGCAGCTTGGGACAGACCAATGAGCAGTTCTTC. As protein: CASSLGQTNEQFF. The variable domain in full, with the rest retrieved from reference TRBV5-1 and TRBJ2-1, is KAGVTQTPRYLIKTRGQQVTLSCSPISGHRSVSWYQQTPGQGLQFLFEYFSETQRNKGNFPGRFSGRQFSNSRSEMNVSTLELGDSALYLCASSLGQTNEQFFGPGTRLTVL.

V gene TRBV30 combines with J gene TRBJ2-6; D call uncertain. Germline lookup yields CDR1 GTSNPN and CDR2 SVGIG (reference sequence). The V and J ends lost 1 base and 2 bases respectively, with 3 bases between them. The CDR3 loop spans 13 amino acids. The CDR3 loop is CAWSDTGANVLTF. The CDR3 DNA reads TGTGCCTGGAGTGATACTGGGGCCAACGTCCTGACTTTC.

A note on this clone: The junction departs from germline at one end; a sequencing error may be responsible. The genes are TRBV27 and TRBJ2-3, with TRBD2 matching over 10 bases. Germline V lookup: CDR1 MNHEY, CDR2 SMNVEV (reference sequence). This CDR3 has 16 residues. The CDR3 bases are TGTGCTAGCACGGCTAGCGGGGGTGCTAGCACAGATACGCAGTATTTT. Protein sequence: CASTASGGASTDTQYF.

The chain combines TRBV27 with TRBJ2-7, with 8 nucleotides matching TRBD1. This CDR3 is 16 amino acids long. Germline CDR1 MNHEY, CDR2 SMNVEV (reference sequence). V shed 6 bases, J shed 3 bases, and the junction held 13 bases outside the gene matches. The CDR3 coding sequence is TGTGCCAGCAGCCTGGCCAGGGGGCTCCAATTCTACGAGCAGTACTTC. Translating it yields CASSLARGLQFYEQYF.

This clone was recorded once. The chain is built from TRBV28 and TRBJ1-3; a possible D gene is TRBD1 (6 bases). From germline, CDR1 is MDHEN and CDR2 SYDVKM. V was shortened by 4 bases and J by 0 bases, with 10 bases between the two germline ends. There are 15 residues in the CDR3. The CDR3 DNA is TGTGCCAGCAGTTCTCGGGACATCTCTGGAAACACCATATATTTT. Translated: CASSSRDISGNTIYF. The full variable domain, with the rest looked up from reference TRBV28 and TRBJ1-3, is DVKVTQSSRYLVKRTGEKVFLECVQDMDHENMFWYRQDPGLGLRLIYFSYDVKMKEKGDIPEGYSVSREKKERFSLILESASTNQTSMYLCASSSRDISGNTIYFGEGSWLTVV.

In its sample, this clone was seen once. This chain links TRBV7-3 with TRBJ2-7, with TRBD1 identical over 8 bases. The CDR3 sequence is 15 residues long. V shed 5 bases and J 6 bases; nucleotides not matched to a gene: 12. From germline, CDR1 is SGHTA and CDR2 FQGTGA. CDR3 nucleotide sequence: TGTGCCAGCAGCCCGGGGAGGACAGGGTGGTCCGAGCAGTACTTC. Protein product: CASSPGRTGWSEQYF.

The chain carries TRBV5-4 and TRBJ1-4; 9 bases agree with TRBD1. Germline CDR1 SGHNT, CDR2 YYREEE (reference sequence). Trimming cost V 4 bases and J 8 bases; bases outside gene matches: 6. The CDR3 sequence is 14 residues long. CDR3 in DNA: TGTGCCAGCAGCCTAGGACAGGGGACCGAAAAACTGTTTTTT. This codes for CASSLGQGTEKLFF.

The chain carries TRBV19 and TRBJ2-7; D unclear. The V end lost 2 bases, the J end lost 2 bases, and 10 bases lay between the germline ends. The CDR3 length is 14 residues. CDR1 LNHDA and CDR2 SQIVND come from the germline V gene (reference sequence). CDR3 sequence: CASSIIGRTYEQYF. The CDR3 DNA reads TGTGCCAGTAGTATAATCGGTCGAACCTACGAGCAGTACTTC.

This chain connects TRBV9 to TRBJ2-3, with TRBD2 matching over 11 bases. The length of the CDR3 is 15 residues. The germline V gene has CDR1 SGDLS and CDR2 YYNGEE. V dropped 4 bases and J dropped 6; count of bases not matched to a gene: 7. The CDR3 loop is CASSISGGAGDTQYF. The CDR3 DNA follows: TGTGCCAGCAGCATTAGCGGGGGGGCAGGGGATACGCAGTATTTT.

The chain employs TRBV6-2 or TRBV6-3 and TRBJ2-7, with D uncertain. The CDR3 has 15 amino acids. Trimming shortened V by 2 bases and J by 0 bases, and 11 bases separated the two germline ends. Per germline, CDR1 MNHEY and CDR2 SVGEGT. This chain's CDR3 is CASSYTDATSYEQYF. CDR3 sequence (DNA): TGTGCCAGCAGTTACACAGATGCTACCTCCTACGAGCAGTACTTC.

This chain connects TRBV7-8 to TRBJ2-1; possible D gene TRBD1, 5 bases. The CDR3 is made up of 14 amino acids. The germline gives CDR1 SGHVS, CDR2 FQNEAQ. Trimming removed 5 bases at V and 7 bases at J, with 15 bases between. The CDR3 DNA follows: TGTGCCAGCAGCCGAGCCGAACCAGGGAATGAGCAGTTCTTC. This encodes CASSRAEPGNEQFF. Filled out from reference TRBV7-8 and TRBJ2-1, the complete variable domain reads GAGVSQSPRYKVAKRGQDVALRCDPISGHVSLFWYQQALGQGPEFLTYFQNEAQLDKSGLPSDRFFAERPEGSVSTLKIQRTQQEDSAVYLCASSRAEPGNEQFFGPGTRLTVL.

This clone was detected a few times. V usage is TRBV5-1 and J usage is TRBJ2-3, with D hard to call. In germline, CDR1 is SGHRS, CDR2 YFSETQ. The CDR3 extends over 12 amino acids. The ends were cut back, 4 bases at V and 6 bases at J, with 9 bases in the middle. The CDR3 sequence is CASSPPSDTQYF. In nucleotides, the CDR3 is TGCGCCAGCAGCCCCCCTTCGGATACGCAGTATTTT.

This chain joins TRBV6-5 and TRBJ2-7, with D possibly being TRBD2 (5 bases). Germline loops: CDR1 MNHEY, CDR2 SVGAGI. The CDR3 length is 14 residues. V lost 6 bases to trimming and J lost 0 bases, with 12 bases between them. The CDR3 nucleotides are TGTGCCAGCAGAACCGAAGGGAGCTCCTACGAGCAGTACTTC. This gives the protein CASRTEGSSYEQYF.

This clone was picked up one time. The chain recombines TRBV11-1 with TRBJ2-4, with 7 bases aligning to TRBD1. The CDR3 totals 15 residues. Germline V gene data show CDR1 as SGHAT and CDR2 as FQDESV (reference sequence). With V trimmed by 5 bases and J by 0 bases, 4 bases remained unmatched. CDR3 nucleotides: TGTGCCAGCAGCGACGACAGGGTAGCCAAAAACATTCAGTACTTC. This codes for CASSDDRVAKNIQYF.

The chain recombines TRBV19 with TRBJ2-1; D is possibly TRBD2 (6 bases). Germline CDR1 is LNHDA and CDR2 is SQIVND (reference sequence). There are 14 residues in the CDR3. V lost 3 bases, J lost 3 bases, and 9 bases lay in between. CDR3 sequence reads: CASSIRGNYNEQFF. The DNA of the CDR3 is TGTGCCAGTAGTATCCGGGGGAACTACAATGAGCAGTTCTTC.

The genes are TRBV19 and TRBJ1-1; perhaps TRBD1 as D (6 bases). V lost 6 bases to trimming and J lost 1 base, with 15 bases between them. Germline CDR1 and CDR2: LNHDA and SQIVND (reference sequence). The length of the CDR3 is 15 residues. The CDR3 spells CASRGGAQGNTEAFF. Written as DNA, the CDR3 is TGTGCCAGTAGGGGGGGGGCTCAAGGGAACACTGAAGCTTTCTTT.

The chain combines TRBV3-1 (or the pseudogene TRBV3-2) with TRBJ2-2, with a possible D match to TRBD1 (6 bases). Germline CDR1 is LGHDT and CDR2 is YNNKEL (reference sequence). This CDR3 region has 14 residues. V lost 7 bases to trimming and J lost 5 bases, with 14 bases between them. The CDR3 region has the DNA TGTGCCAGCACTTATCAGGGGAAAACCGGGGAGCTGTTTTTT. It encodes CASTYQGKTGELFF.

This chain uses TRBV4-1 with TRBJ1-1; tentatively, D is TRBD1 (6 bases). Trimming pared 3 bases from V and 4 bases from J, leaving 12 bases between. Germline CDR1 and CDR2: MGHRA and YSYEKL. This CDR3 has 14 residues. In DNA, the CDR3 is TGCGCCAGCAGCCACAGAACAGGGAGCACTGAAGCTTTCTTT. This translates into CASSHRTGSTEAFF.

The CDR3 bases are TGTGCCACCAGGGGGTGGGGCGGGGGCCTCCAAGAGACCCAGTACTTC. Translating it yields CATRGWGGGLQETQYF. The chain couples TRBV10-3 to TRBJ2-5; D possibly uses TRBD1 or TRBD2 (7 bases each). In germline, CDR1 is ENHRY, CDR2 SYGVKD. Between the trimmed V and J ends, which lost 10 bases and 1 base, there was a span of 22 bases. This CDR3 has 16 residues.

This sequence joins TRBV5-1 and TRBJ1-1; 10 bases align to TRBD1. The V and J ends lost 4 bases and 2 bases, in that order; junction bases with no gene match: 5. Germline CDR1 and CDR2: SGHRS and YFSETQ. This CDR3 has 15 amino acids. CDR3 nucleotide sequence: TGCGCCAGCAGCCCGGGACAGGGGACAAACACTGAAGCTTTCTTT. This encodes CASSPGQGTNTEAFF. The variable domain in full, with the rest retrieved from reference TRBV5-1 and TRBJ1-1, is KAGVTQTPRYLIKTRGQQVTLSCSPISGHRSVSWYQQTPGQGLQFLFEYFSETQRNKGNFPGRFSGRQFSNSRSEMNVSTLELGDSALYLCASSPGQGTNTEAFFGQGTRLTVV.

The table lists this clone with a few counts. The V call is TRBV9, the J call TRBJ1-6; no clear D gene. The CDR3 totals 14 residues. V was cut by 3 bases and J by 9 bases, with 13 bases left in between. Germline lookup yields CDR1 SGDLS and CDR2 YYNGEE. CDR3: CASSGRDRGSPLHF. DNA of the CDR3: TGTGCCAGCAGCGGCCGGGATCGAGGTTCACCCCTCCACTTT. Using reference TRBV9 and TRBJ1-6 for the parts outside the CDR3, the full variable domain is DSGVTQTPKHLITATGQRVTLRCSPRSGDLSVYWYQQSLDQGLQFLIQYYNGEERAKGNILERFSAQQFPDLHSELNLSSLELGDSALYFCASSGRDRGSPLHFGNGTRLTVT.

The V gene is TRBV5-6, the J gene TRBJ2-7, with D perhaps matching TRBD1 (5 bases). Germline values: CDR1 SGHDT, CDR2 YYEEEE. Trimming shortened V by 2 bases and J by 6 bases, and 15 bases separated the two germline ends. The CDR3 covers 14 residues. This CDR3 is CASSLSGQVREQYF. The DNA of the CDR3 is TGTGCCAGCAGCTTATCAGGGCAGGTTCGCGAGCAGTACTTC. The full variable domain, with the rest looked up from reference TRBV5-6 and TRBJ2-7, is DAGVTQSPTHLIKTRGQQVTLRCSPKSGHDTVSWYQQALGQGPQFIFQYYEEEERQRGNFPDRFSGHQFPNYSSELNVNALLLGDSALYLCASSLSGQVREQYFGPGTRLTVT.

CDR3 residues: CSVDEELSGYTF. In DNA, the CDR3 is TGCAGCGTTGATGAGGAGTTAAGTGGCTACACCTTC. The chain has TRBV29-1 and TRBJ1-2; D is ambiguous. The CDR3 covers 12 residues. The V end was cut by 3 bases, the J end by 7 bases, with 12 bases between. The germline V gene has CDR1 SQVTM and CDR2 ANQGSEA.

This clone was picked up one time. Mismatch with germline at one junction end may stem from a read error. The chain recombines TRBV12-3 or TRBV12-4 with TRBJ1-5, with 9 positions matching TRBD1. The CDR3 has 13 amino acids. Here the CDR3 reads CASSTGGKQPQHF. The CDR3 DNA reads TGTGCCAGTAGTACAGGGGGCAAGCAGCCCCAGCATTTT.

This chain joins TRBV7-9 and TRBJ2-5, with 7 bases fitting TRBD2. The CDR3 length is 17 residues. Trimming removed 6 bases from V and 1 base from J; junction bases left unmatched: 14. Per the germline V gene, CDR1 is SEHNR and CDR2 is FQNEAQ (reference sequence). CDR3: CASRLPRGRDGQETQYF. For the CDR3, the DNA is TGTGCCAGCAGACTACCCCGTGGGAGGGACGGCCAAGAGACCCAGTACTTC.

The chain couples TRBV4-2 to TRBJ2-7, with unresolved D. The CDR3 contains 15 residues. CDR1 and CDR2 (germline): LGHNA, YNFKEQ. The V end was cut by 1 base, the J end by 2 bases, with 12 bases between. CDR3 coding DNA: TGTGCCAGCAGCCAAGTTTGGGCCGTTACCTACGAGCAGTACTTC. Its protein is CASSQVWAVTYEQYF.